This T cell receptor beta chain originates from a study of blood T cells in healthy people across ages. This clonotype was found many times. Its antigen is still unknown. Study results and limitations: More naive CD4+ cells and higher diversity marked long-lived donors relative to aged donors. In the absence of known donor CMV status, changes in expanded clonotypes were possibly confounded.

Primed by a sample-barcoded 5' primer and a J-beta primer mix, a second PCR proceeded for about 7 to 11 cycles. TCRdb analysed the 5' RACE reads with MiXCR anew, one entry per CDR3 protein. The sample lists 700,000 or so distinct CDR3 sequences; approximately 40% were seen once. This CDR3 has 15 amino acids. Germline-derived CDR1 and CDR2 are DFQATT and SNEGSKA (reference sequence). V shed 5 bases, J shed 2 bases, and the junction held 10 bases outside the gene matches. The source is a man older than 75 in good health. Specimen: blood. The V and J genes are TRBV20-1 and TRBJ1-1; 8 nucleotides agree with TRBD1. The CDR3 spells CSALLFRGRNTEAFF. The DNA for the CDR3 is TGCAGTGCTCTCCTTTTCAGGGGGCGAAACACTGAAGCTTTCTTT.